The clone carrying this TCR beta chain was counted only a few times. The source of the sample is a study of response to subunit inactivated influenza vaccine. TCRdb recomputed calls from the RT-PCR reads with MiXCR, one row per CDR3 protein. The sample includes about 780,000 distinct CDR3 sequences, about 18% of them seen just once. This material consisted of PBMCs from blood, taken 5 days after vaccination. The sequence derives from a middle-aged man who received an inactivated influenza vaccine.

For the CDR3, the DNA is TGCAGCGTGGCCCTACGACTAGCGCCGTACAATGAGCAGTTCTTC. Translating gives CSVALRLAPYNEQFF. The chain uses TRBV29-1 and TRBJ2-1; 8 bases map to TRBD2. Germline assignment: CDR1 SQVTM and CDR2 ANQGSEA. CDR3 length: 15 amino acids. Trimming took 6 bases from V and 4 from J; bases not matched to a gene: 11.